This T cell receptor (beta chain) was identified during a study of cytomegalovirus exposure and HLA in healthy donors (dated by TCRdb to the late 2010s). For the study in its entirety: According to an earlier analysis of a few hundred of the donors, some 180 million T cells yielded 95 million to 140 million unique TCR beta sequences and 250 to 350 Gb of sequence data. Because of strong linkage in the cohort, roughly five DR-DQ haplotypes were treated as single units for association and clustering. All discovery cohort repertoires had been generated on a single sequencing platform. The aim of the study was to test whether cataloging public T cell receptors could identify signatures of past pathogen exposure. To study patterns of TCR occurrence, a later analysis re-analyzed previously published TCR beta repertoires from 666 donors and added high-resolution HLA genotyping. Typing coverage varied by locus: roughly 620-630 donors for A, B, C, DRB1 and DQB1; some 520 for DQA1; nearly 610 for DPA1; approximately 470 for DPB1. The genetic ancestry cluster associated with self-reported Caucasian donors included about four fifths of the roughly 380 genotyped donors. About 300 gigabases of sequencing data and around 85 million unique TCR sequences made up an early release that covered around 640 HLA-typed donors. HLA typing included class I and class II loci at four-digit resolution. An earlier analysis of around 580 of the donors used high-throughput TCR beta sequencing to judge whether each TCR beta V gene segment behaved as functional or pseudogenic. A later genetic analysis took genome-wide SNP genotypes for about 65% of the 666 donors and used that subset as a discovery cohort. To predict cytomegalovirus infection status, the study combined high-throughput TCR immunosequencing, statistical association of individual TCRs with disease status, and machine learning. The study profiled the T cell repertoires of 550 to 700 subjects by immunosequencing and related them to cytomegalovirus serostatus. Donor age, sex, ethnicity and CMV serostatus were compiled alongside the repertoire data. In the later analysis, no new phenotypic data were used to find candidate immune exposures; instead, reliance was placed on TCR beta sequences and their occurrence across donors. Among approximately 370 genotyped donors of the cohort, an average of approximately 240,000 unique TCR beta nucleotide sequences was sequenced per donor, of which 15% to 20% were non-productive. Along with the approximately 650-subject first cohort, a separate validation cohort of around 120 different subjects was used. What the authors observed across the whole study: The authors suggested that the approach could potentially be extended to other disease states and immunological phenotypes. Because the 87-base-pair reads could not distinguish some IMGT-functional V segments, including TRBV6-2 and TRBV6-3, those segments were excluded. Because HLA typing was unavailable for some donors at each locus, only the typed subset was used in association tests. In a later analysis, TCR association rates were found to vary across HLA loci, with the most associated TCRs seen for DRB1 alleles and the fewest for HLA-C alleles. Correlated functional status among segregating V segments might be attributable to linkage disequilibrium, but an unknown experimental factor could not be ruled out. A further reported finding was that TCR beta sequences accurately predicted the HLA-A and HLA-B alleles for most subjects in the first cohort. The study gave a list of under 200 TCR beta chains associated with cytomegalovirus. Cytomegalovirus status was reported to be diagnosed by the classifier with high specificity and sensitivity in both the original and validation cohorts. While some public TCRs were present in many individuals, most TCR sequences turned up only very rarely across donors. A later analysis found that most CMV-associated TCR beta chains appeared HLA-restricted, with HLA associations seemingly driven largely by CMV exposure. In a later analysis, some 18,000 TCR beta sequences were associated with specific HLA alleles at a false discovery rate of 0.05. When HLA alleles, especially DR and DQ, strongly co-occurred, attributing TCR associations to individual alleles was difficult. Immune exposure information for the cohort was limited to CMV serostatus. Only TCR beta chains were sequenced in this cohort, and the absence of alpha or paired-chain data limited detectable features. Sequencing depth was assumed to be roughly uniform across donors in the presence/absence analyses, though that assumption may not hold. In a later analysis, HLA-associated TCR beta chains were found to be more clonally expanded and to have lower generation probabilities than equally common non-associated chains. In vitro tests confirmed that a few of the cytomegalovirus-associated TCR beta chains recognize cytomegalovirus antigens. In a later genetic analysis, fewer N-insertions in productive TCRs were reported among donors in an Asian-associated ancestry cluster than the roughly 700-donor mean. Because counts were too low, roughly 16 rarely observed V segments, including chromosome 9 orphons, were left out of the earlier analysis of some 600 of the donors. An earlier analysis of around 540 of the donors showed that most TCR beta V segments appeared in productive rearrangements either about 87% or about 30% of the time, which broadly matched IMGT annotations. A cluster of highly shared sequence variants was judged likely to represent a technical artifact of the sequencing pipeline. A later genetic analysis associated a missense DCLRE1C variant with V-gene and J-gene trimming of TCR beta chains, and an independent cohort replicated the association. A later analysis reported that several top co-occurrence clusters appeared linked to parvovirus B19, influenza, CMV and Epstein-Barr virus.

Per the germline V gene (reference sequence), LNHDA is the CDR1 and SQIVND is the CDR2. Including the terminal cysteine and phenylalanine, the CDR3 comprises 15 residues. The entry retains the CDR3 DNA only, 45 bases that are in frame from base 1. Relative to germline, V is 5 bases shorter and J is 5 bases shorter, with 18 bases between their ends. The cohort consisted of approximately 690 healthy bone marrow donors. At the time of sampling, all cohort members were nominally healthy, though unrecorded immune exposures were likely present. The donor tested CMV seropositive and was one of the 289 seropositive cohort members. Every donor gave a peripheral blood sample, and the peripheral blood mononuclear cells from that sample were used for TCR beta sequencing. Genomic DNA was extracted from the blood cell samples with the Qiagen DNeasy Blood Extraction Kit. Library generation was performed with the immunoSEQ multiplex PCR assay. For the multiplex PCR, a mixture combining 60 forward primers for TCR Vbeta segments and 13 reverse primers for TCR Jbeta segments was used. A multiplex PCR assay on genomic DNA amplified the CDR3 region of rearranged TCR beta genes. Amplified TCR beta libraries were sequenced as 87-base-pair reads on the Illumina HiSeq System. The authors' pipeline ran thus. A later analysis tallied roughly 78 million unique TCR beta chains across the 666 repertoires, and approximately 9.9 million of those chains were shared by two or more donors. Raw reads were error-corrected and collapsed into unique sequences by a nearest-neighbor algorithm in which closely related sequences were merged to remove PCR and sequencing errors. To assign V, D and J gene segments, CDR3 sequences were aligned to IMGT reference sequences. For a sequence to be retained, a match of at least six nucleotides was required to both a V gene segment and a J gene segment. Rearrangements were called productive when the CDR3 lacked stop codons and stayed in frame with V and J; all others were non-productive. Following IMGT convention, CDR3 was defined as the stretch from the second conserved V-encoded cysteine to the conserved J-encoded phenylalanine. The earlier analysis of some 600 of the donors excluded sequences that lacked an unambiguous match to a single V gene segment. In an earlier analysis of about 590 of the donors, a V segment was called functional when productive rearrangements were above 56.7%, and segregating when the standard deviation between donors exceeded 5%. A statistical classification framework was built for diagnosing cytomegalovirus status from the catalog of TCR beta chain sequences. In a later analysis, TCR nucleotide sequences were compared against IMGT/GENE-DB human TR gene sequences so that V and J genes could be assigned. The TCRdist pipeline was used in a later analysis to assign CDR3 sequences and most-parsimonious VDJ recombination scenarios. A later analysis defined each TCR beta chain by its CDR3 amino acid sequence plus V-gene family, and excluded reads lacking a unique V-gene family. In a later analysis, nearly 600 highly shared, low-generation-probability nucleotide sequences were removed to address suspected cross-contamination and a sequencing artifact. A later analysis calculated a clonal expansion index for each public chain from normalized within-repertoire ranks of inferred template counts. In a later analysis, generation probabilities were computed with a VDJ recombination model fitted to out-of-frame rearrangements, and the resulting probabilities were checked against IGoR. Hypergeometric tests were used in a later analysis to score TCR-TCR, TCR-HLA and TCR-CMV co-occurrence, with a repertoire-size bias correction applied to the TCR pairs. A later analysis estimated false discovery rates by permuting HLA or CMV assignments 20 times. In a later analysis, co-occurring TCRs were grouped using DBSCAN, with TCRdist sequence similarity added in when clustering inside HLA-allele-positive subsets. Repertoires with fewer than 30,000 or more than 120,000 public chains, plus five repertoires with anomalous nucleotide sharing, were excluded from co-occurrence clustering. What TCRdb holds here is the immuneACCESS table cut down to in-frame rearrangements. Part of the clones is not present; checked against another copy, under half of the missing clones reflect an unresolved V gene, and the others are unexplained. V, J and clone size derive from that table, while D and trimming were established from the DNA sequence. This sample's clone table shows roughly 72,000 clones. The biggest ten clones account for less than 5% of the sample.

A word on this clone: There is no known antigen for this receptor.

The origin of this receptor is a man between 18 and 35 years old in good health and CMV-seropositive. Sequenced sample: PBMCs. Rearrangement joined TRBV19 to TRBJ2-5; TRBD2 is a weak D gene call, 7 bases matching. In nucleotide form, the sequence is TGTGCCAGTAGTCAAAGCGGGACAACCGGGGAGACCCAGTACTTC. This codes for CASSQSGTTGETQYF.